The 26 T cell receptor beta chains given below trace back to one sample, sequenced in a study of blood T cells in healthy people across ages. Through a sample-barcoded 5' primer and a J-beta primer mix, a second PCR was run for about 6 to 11 cycles. TCRdb reprocessed the 5' RACE reads with MiXCR, giving one entry per CDR3 protein. The table records 1.5 million to 2 million distinct CDR3 sequences, under 30% of them present only once. Material for sequencing was blood. These receptors were collected from a woman aged 25 to 39 in good health.

This clonotype came up a few times. The chain combines TRBV5-1 with TRBJ2-3, with TRBD2 matching 8 bases. V lost 0 bases to trimming and J lost 5 bases; unmatched junction nucleotides: 8. In germline, CDR1 is SGHRS, CDR2 YFSETQ. The CDR3 spans 16 residues. For the CDR3, the DNA is TGCGCCAGCAGCTTGGGAGCGGGGGTCCGCAGAGATACGCAGTATTTT. This encodes CASSLGAGVRRDTQYF.

There are a few counts of this clonotype. V and J are TRBV6-6 and TRBJ1-2, with TRBD1 matching over 7 bases. Germline V CDR1 and CDR2: MNHNY, SVGAGI (reference sequence). J lost 8 bases, V lost 2 bases, and 11 bases had no gene match. The CDR3 totals 15 residues. CDR3 bases: TGTGCCAGCAGTTACCGGACAGGAGGGGAAGGAGGCTACACCTTC. Residues: CASSYRTGGEGGYTF.

This clonotype was counted many times. The V call is TRBV12-3 or TRBV12-4, the J call TRBJ2-5; D possibly corresponds to TRBD2 (6 bases). The CDR3 consists of 14 residues. Trimming stripped 6 bases from V and 0 bases from J, with 11 bases between. DNA for the CDR3: TGTGCCAGCAGGGAACTAGCCGACCAAGAGACCCAGTACTTC. It is translated as CASRELADQETQYF.

This clonotype was found a few times. It may be a read error: a sequence one base away is much more abundant. V is TRBV20-1 and J is TRBJ2-1; 7 bases line up with TRBD2. There are 12 residues in the CDR3. The germline CDR1 and CDR2 sequences are DFQATT and SNEGSKA (reference sequence). Here the CDR3 reads CGASGSYNEQFF. The CDR3 bases are TGCGGTGCTAGCGGCTCCTACAATGAGCAGTTCTTC.

This sequence joins TRBV11-2 and TRBJ2-7; D might be TRBD1 (5 bases). V was clipped by 10 bases and J by 2 bases, with 12 bases between them. This CDR3 has 12 amino acids. Germline CDR1 and CDR2: SGHAT and FQNNGV. The CDR3 DNA follows: TGTGCCATAGACAGCCCTCCCTACGAGCAGTACTTC. Translation gives CAIDSPPYEQYF.

This clonotype showed up just a few times. The rearrangement uses TRBV13 and TRBJ2-5; TRBD2 agrees at 9 bases. Per germline, CDR1 PRHDT and CDR2 FYEKMQ (reference sequence). After removal of 3 bases from V and 4 bases from J, the junction contained 12 bases not matched to a gene. The CDR3 spans 17 residues. DNA of the CDR3: TGTGCCAGCAGCTTTGGTTTGCGGGGGGGCCTTGGAGAGACCCAGTACTTC. Its protein is CASSFGLRGGLGETQYF. Full variable domain (outside the CDR3, taken from reference TRBV13 and TRBJ2-5): AAGVIQSPRHLIKEKRETATLKCYPIPRHDTVYWYQQGPGQDPQFLISFYEKMQSDKGSIPDRFSAQQFSDYHSELNMSSLELGDSALYFCASSFGLRGGLGETQYFGPGTRLLVL.

About this clonotype: Its ends do not fully match the called genes, so a read error is possible. V is TRBV6-2 or TRBV6-3 and J is TRBJ1-2; D gene ambiguous. The CDR3 runs 15 residues. CDR1 and CDR2 from the germline V gene are MNHEY and SVGEGT. The CDR3 region is CASSPAETSVYGCTF. The DNA of the CDR3 is TGTGCCAGCAGCCCCGCAGAGACATCTGTCTATGGCTGCACCTTC.

This clonotype was picked up one time. A single base separates this from a much larger clone, so it may be a read error. V and J are TRBV11-2 and TRBJ2-1, with D possibly being TRBD1 (6 bases). CDR1 and CDR2 from the germline V gene are SGHAT and FQNNGV. The CDR3 runs 12 residues. CDR3 sequence: CASSPGDNKQFF. The CDR3 coding sequence is TGCGCCAGCAGCCCTGGGGACAATAAGCAGTTCTTC.

This clonotype was detected a few times. This chain uses TRBV24-1 with TRBJ2-1; D is ambiguous. CDR1 is KGHDR, CDR2 SFDVKD, per germline. The CDR3 totals 13 residues. V was cut by 6 bases and J by 10 bases, with 15 bases left in between. DNA for the CDR3: TGTGCCACCAGTCACCCCCCGATGGGGGAGCAGTTCTTC. This gives the protein CATSHPPMGEQFF.

This rearrangement joins TRBV20-1 to TRBJ1-1; D is ambiguous. V was shortened by 3 bases and J by 5 bases, with 13 bases between the two germline ends. Germline values: CDR1 DFQATT, CDR2 SNEGSKA (reference sequence). This CDR3 comprises 13 residues. CDR3 DNA sequence: TGCAGTGCTAGGAAGCAGCTCGGGACTGAAGCTTTCTTT. This encodes CSARKQLGTEAFF.

The V gene is TRBV6-1, the J gene TRBJ2-7, with D possibly being TRBD2 (6 bases). Trimming cost V 4 bases and J 4 bases, with 14 bases left between them. The CDR3 has 14 residues. Germline V gives CDR1 MNHNS, CDR2 SASEGT. CDR3 sequence (DNA): TGTGCCAGCAGTGGGCAGTGGGACTCTTACGAGCAGTACTTC. Translating gives CASSGQWDSYEQYF.

This clonotype was detected only a few times. The J gene is TRBJ2-3, the V gene TRBV15, with D possibly matching TRBD2 (5 bases). V was clipped by 5 bases and J by 8 bases, with 20 bases between them. Germline lookup yields CDR1 LNHNV and CDR2 YYDKDF (reference sequence). The CDR3 extends over 15 amino acids. CDR3 nucleotide sequence: TGTGCCACCAGCGAGGGTCCAGGCCCCAGCTTTACGCAGTATTTT. It yields the protein CATSEGPGPSFTQYF.

The V call is TRBV2, the J call TRBJ1-4; no clear D gene. Trimming shortened V by 7 bases and J by 5 bases, and 20 bases separated the two germline ends. The germline V gene has CDR1 SNHLY and CDR2 FYNNEI. There are 16 residues in the CDR3. The CDR3 loop reads CASIETGLRLNEKLFF. In nucleotides, the CDR3 is TGTGCCAGCATCGAAACCGGACTTCGATTAAATGAAAAACTGTTTTTT.

This clonotype showed up just a few times. The rearrangement uses TRBV15 and TRBJ2-1; tentative D call: TRBD1 (5 bases). This CDR3 comprises 13 residues. The ends were cut back, 3 bases at V and 9 bases at J, with 12 bases in the middle. Germline loops: CDR1 LNHNV, CDR2 YYDKDF (reference sequence). The CDR3 is CATSSEGVGEQFF. In DNA form, the CDR3 reads TGTGCCACCAGCAGTGAAGGGGTTGGTGAGCAGTTCTTC.

This clonotype was counted a few times. The rearrangement links TRBV11-2 to TRBJ2-7, with D perhaps matching TRBD1 (6 bases). The germline CDR1 and CDR2 sequences are SGHAT and FQNNGV. V lost 5 bases, J lost 2 bases, and 16 bases lay in between. This CDR3 region has 15 residues. CDR3 bases: TGTGCCAGCAGCCCGAACAGGGCTCCCACCTACGAGCAGTACTTC. The encoded protein is CASSPNRAPTYEQYF.

The rearrangement uses TRBV15 and TRBJ2-5; weak D call: TRBD2 (6 bases). This CDR3 region has 16 residues. Germline CDR1 and CDR2: LNHNV and YYDKDF (reference sequence). V was trimmed by 3 bases and J by 4 bases, leaving 18 bases between them. The DNA for the CDR3 is TGTGCCACCAGCAGGGATGGGGCTACGCGGGGAGAGACCCAGTACTTC. Translated: CATSRDGATRGETQYF.

The CDR3 protein is CASSRSSPGRDTQYF. CDR3 nucleotide sequence: TGCGCCAGCAGCAGGTCGTCCCCCGGCCGCGATACGCAGTATTTT. The chain uses TRBV5-1 and TRBJ2-3; D not resolved. CDR1 is SGHRS and CDR2 is YFSETQ in the germline V gene. V was shortened by 4 bases and J by 6 bases, with 18 bases between the two germline ends. The CDR3 loop spans 15 amino acids.

The chain joins TRBV5-1 to TRBJ2-4, with D possibly matching TRBD1 (5 bases). The DNA matches TRBJ2-7 better at its end, which makes the J call doubtful. This CDR3 comprises 13 residues. Germline V gene sequence: CDR1 SGHRS, CDR2 YFSETQ. The CDR3 reads CASSPETAHEQYF. CDR3 sequence (DNA): TGCGCCAGCAGTCCCGAGACAGCACACGAGCAGTACTTC.

The rearrangement uses TRBV4-3 and TRBJ2-1; 12 bases align to TRBD2. The ends lost 2 bases at V and 7 bases at J; junction bases unmatched: 18. The CDR3 has 20 residues. The V gene's germline CDR1 is LGHNA and CDR2 YSLEER. The CDR3 nucleotides are TGCGCCAGCAGCCAAATGTCCGGGACTAGCGGGCACGGGTGGGGGAATGAGCAGTTCTTC. Amino acid sequence: CASSQMSGTSGHGWGNEQFF.

This clonotype was found many times. DNA for the CDR3: TGCAGTGCTCTAATCCCTACTAGCGGGCATTACAATGAGCAGTTCTTC. It encodes CSALIPTSGHYNEQFF. V and J are TRBV20-1 and TRBJ2-1, with 9 bases matching TRBD2. Germline-derived CDR1 and CDR2 are DFQATT and SNEGSKA (reference sequence). V lost 5 bases and J lost 4; bases outside the gene matches: 12. This CDR3 region has 16 residues.

This clonotype was detected a few times. A junction end diverges from the germline sequence, so it may reflect a read error. The rearrangement uses TRBV4-1 and TRBJ2-3, with a possible D match to TRBD2 (5 bases). The CDR3 is 16 amino acids. Germline V gene sequence: CDR1 MGHRA, CDR2 YSYEKL. This CDR3 reads CASSQLTSPQQDAQYF. Written as DNA, the CDR3 is TGCGCCAGCAGCCAACTTACTAGTCCCCAACAAGATGCGCAGTATTTT.

The rearrangement uses TRBV7-2 and TRBJ2-1; TRBD2 agrees at 7 bases. This CDR3 is built from 15 residues. Germline V gives CDR1 SGHTA, CDR2 FQGNSA. V lost 7 bases and J lost 9; bases outside the gene matches: 15. The DNA for the CDR3 is TGTGCCAGCATCTTCGGCGGGGGAATTCGGGGTGAGCAGTTCTTC. This gives the protein CASIFGGGIRGEQFF.

Notes on this clonotype: At one boundary the junction diverges from the germline segment, which might be a read error. The rearrangement joins TRBV27 to TRBJ2-6, with D maybe TRBD1 (5 bases). There are 16 residues in the CDR3. In germline, CDR1 is MNHEY, CDR2 SMNVEV (reference sequence). The CDR3 spells CASSFKPGAGANVRTF. The CDR3 nucleotides are TGTGCCAGCAGTTTCAAACCGGGCGCTGGGGCCAACGTCCGGACTTTC.

This chain uses TRBV3-1 with TRBJ1-1; the D is unclear. This CDR3 has 17 residues. V gave up 4 bases and J gave up 0 bases, with 18 bases separating them. From germline, CDR1 is LGHDT and CDR2 YNNKEL (reference sequence). The CDR3 DNA sequence: TGTGCCAGCAGCCTAGGGCAGGAGGCAAGGGTGAACACTGAAGCTTTCTTT. Encoded protein: CASSLGQEARVNTEAFF.

Many counts were recorded for this clonotype. This chain joins TRBV7-9 and TRBJ2-1, with 8 bases lining up with TRBD2. CDR1 SEHNR and CDR2 FQNEAQ come from the germline V gene (reference sequence). Trimming took 5 bases from V and 9 from J; bases not matched to a gene: 12. The CDR3 extends over 15 amino acids. The CDR3 coding sequence is TGTGCCAGCAGCGGTGACTCGCGGGGGGCAAGTGAGCAGTTCTTC. Its translation: CASSGDSRGASEQFF. The entire variable domain, with the rest obtained from reference TRBV7-9 and TRBJ2-1, is as follows: DTGVSQNPRHKITKRGQNVTFRCDPISEHNRLYWYRQTLGQGPEFLTYFQNEAQLEKSRLLSDRFSAERPKGSFSTLEIQRTEQGDSAMYLCASSGDSRGASEQFFGPGTRLTVL.

This rearrangement joins TRBV12-3 or TRBV12-4 to TRBJ2-3; TRBD2 might be the D (5 bases). This CDR3 has 12 amino acids. The V end was cut by 6 bases, the J end by 11 bases, with 15 bases between. CDR3 in amino acids: CASRLRENVQYF. The CDR3, as DNA: TGTGCCAGCAGATTAAGGGAGAATGTGCAGTATTTT.